Here is one TCR beta chain with its context. Its antigen remains unidentified. This sample was taken from a study of shared clonotypes between healthy human individuals. Study-level points and caveats: The naive CD4 repertoires of several donors were compared, and around 5.1% of clonotypes were shared. A reduction in generation probabilities was seen for non-shared clonotypes relative to those shared by all four donors. Only blood underwent sampling, and tissue repertoires likely differ.

Germline-derived CDR1 and CDR2 are MDHEN and SYDVKM. Trimming took off 6 bases at V and 9 bases at J, with 30 bases between the two ends. The CDR3 extends over 18 amino acids. CD8 cells classed as naive were CD45RO-negative and positively selected for CCR7, excluding terminally differentiated effector memory CD45RA+ cells. Sequenced by immunoSEQ multiplex PCR; TCRdb stores in-frame clones only, minus some. Of hundreds of thousands of clones listed, approximately 95% were seen once; the top ten hold approximately 0.11%. V and J are TRBV28 and TRBJ1-5, with D possibly TRBD1 on 6 matching bases. The sequence was obtained from a woman in her 30s in good health. The sequenced sample was naive CD8+ T cells sorted from blood. The CDR3, as DNA: TGTGCCAGCAGGCACCTACTGGACAGCGACGGGGATATGACGCCCCAGCATTTT. It translates to CASRHLLDSDGDMTPQHF.